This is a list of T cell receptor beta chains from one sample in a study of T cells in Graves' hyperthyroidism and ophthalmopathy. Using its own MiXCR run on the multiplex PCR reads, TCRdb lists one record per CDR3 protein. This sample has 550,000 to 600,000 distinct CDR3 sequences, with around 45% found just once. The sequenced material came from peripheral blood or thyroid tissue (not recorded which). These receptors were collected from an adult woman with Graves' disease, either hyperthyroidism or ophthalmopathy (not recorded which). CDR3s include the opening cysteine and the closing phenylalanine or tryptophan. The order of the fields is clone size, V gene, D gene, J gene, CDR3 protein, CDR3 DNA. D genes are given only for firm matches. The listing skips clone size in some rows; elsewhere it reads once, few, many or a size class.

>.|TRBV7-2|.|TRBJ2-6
CASSHGRSSGANVLTF
TGTGCCAGCAGCCACGGACGGAGCTCTGGGGCCAACGTCCTGACTTTC
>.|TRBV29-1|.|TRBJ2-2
CSVEVGGHGELFF
TGCAGCGTTGAAGTGGGCGGACACGGGGAGCTGTTTTTT
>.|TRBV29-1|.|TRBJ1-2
CSVSGPNGYTF
TGCAGCGTCTCAGGTCCAAATGGCTACACCTTC
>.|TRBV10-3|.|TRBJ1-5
CAISADNSNQPQHF
TGTGCCATCAGTGCGGACAACAGCAATCAGCCCCAGCATTTT
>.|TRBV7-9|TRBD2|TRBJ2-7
CASSSYAASGVYEQYF
TGTGCCAGCAGCTCCTACGCGGCTAGCGGTGTCTACGAGCAGTACTTC
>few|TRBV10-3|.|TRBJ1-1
CAISEFYRTEAFF
TGTGCCATCAGTGAGTTTTACAGGACTGAAGCTTTCTTT
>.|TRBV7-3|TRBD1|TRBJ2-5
CASSWDRAGETQYF
TGTGCCAGCAGCTGGGACAGGGCCGGGGAGACCCAGTACTTC
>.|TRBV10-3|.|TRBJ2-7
CAISDLGDSGEQYF
TGTGCCATCAGTGATCTGGGAGATTCGGGGGAGCAGTACTTC
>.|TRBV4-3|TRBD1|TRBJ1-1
CASSPGTGRLGAFF
TGCGCCAGCAGCCCCGGGACAGGGCGCTTAGGGGCTTTCTTT
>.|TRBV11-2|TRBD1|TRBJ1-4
CASSNRQGGELFF
TGTGCCAGCAGCAACCGACAGGGAGGTGAACTGTTTTTT
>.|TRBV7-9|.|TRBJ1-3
CTSLSDSGNTIYF
TGTACCAGCCTATCGGACTCTGGAAACACCATATATTTT
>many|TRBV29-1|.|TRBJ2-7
CSAQSRSSYEQYF
TGCAGCGCCCAATCGAGGAGCTCCTACGAGCAGTACTTC
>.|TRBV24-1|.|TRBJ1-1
CATSVLQGLRTEAFF
TGTGCCACCAGTGTTCTCCAGGGGCTTCGAACTGAAGCTTTCTTT
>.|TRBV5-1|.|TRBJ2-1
CASAPRGNEQFF
TGTGCCAGCGCCCCCAGGGGCAATGAGCAGTTCTTC
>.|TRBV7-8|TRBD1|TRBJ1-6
CASSPRTGRDNSPLHF
TGTGCCAGCAGCCCGCGGACAGGGCGTGATAATTCACCCCTCCACTTT
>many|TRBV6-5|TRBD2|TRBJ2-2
CASSLLLAGTGELFF
TGTGCCAGTTCACTACTTTTAGCGGGAACCGGGGAGCTGTTTTTT
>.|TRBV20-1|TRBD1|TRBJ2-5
CSASKGQNQETQYF
TGCAGTGCTAGTAAGGGACAGAACCAAGAGACCCAGTACTTC
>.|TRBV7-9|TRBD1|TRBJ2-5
CASSAGQGAEGETRYF
TGTGCCAGCAGCGCCGGACAGGGGGCAGAAGGGGAGACCCGGTACTTC
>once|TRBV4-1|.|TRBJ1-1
CASSQAGASRSAFF
TGCGCCAGCAGCCAGGCCGGGGCGTCGCGTAGTGCTTTCTTT
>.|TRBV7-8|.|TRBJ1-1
CASSLAGSRFHF
TGTGCCAGCAGCTTAGCGGGCAGTAGGTTCCACTTT
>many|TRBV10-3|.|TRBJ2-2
CAIRADTGELFF
TGTGCCATCCGGGCAGATACCGGGGAGCTGTTTTTT
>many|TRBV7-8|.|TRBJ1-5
CASSPGQRKGNQPQHF
TGTGCCAGCAGCCCAGGACAGAGAAAAGGCAATCAGCCCCAGCATTTT
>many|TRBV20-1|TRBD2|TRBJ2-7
CSATPGGSGGRHYEQYF
TGCAGTGCTACCCCTGGAGGAAGTGGCGGGAGGCATTACGAGCAGTACTTC
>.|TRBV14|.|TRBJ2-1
CASSQVSAFNEQFF
TGTGCCAGCAGCCAAGTCTCGGCATTCAATGAGCAGTTCTTC
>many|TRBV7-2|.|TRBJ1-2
CASSLSARVYGYTF
TGTGCCAGCAGCTTATCGGCCAGGGTCTATGGCTACACCTTC
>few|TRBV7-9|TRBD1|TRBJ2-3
CASSTWTGDSTDTQYF
TGTGCCAGCAGCACCTGGACAGGCGATTCCACAGATACGCAGTATTTT
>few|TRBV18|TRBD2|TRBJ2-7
CASSLTGGPVEQYF
TGTGCCAGCTCACTCACGGGAGGGCCAGTCGAGCAGTACTTC
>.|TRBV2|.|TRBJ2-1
CASSERGVGLSEQFF
TGTGCCAGCAGTGAAAGGGGAGTGGGGTTGAGTGAGCAGTTCTTC
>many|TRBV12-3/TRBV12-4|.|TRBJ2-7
CASGRFSYEQYF
TGTGCCAGCGGAAGGTTCTCCTACGAGCAGTACTTC
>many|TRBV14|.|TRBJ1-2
CASSLEGLYTF
TGTGCCAGCAGCCTCGAGGGGCTCTACACCTTC
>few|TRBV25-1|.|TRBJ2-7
CACSARGQTYEQYF
.
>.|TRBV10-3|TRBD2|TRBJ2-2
CAISPGLAGVGPGELFF
TGTGCCATCAGCCCGGGACTAGCGGGAGTGGGTCCCGGGGAGCTGTTTTTT
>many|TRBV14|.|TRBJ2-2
CASSLEWGELFF
TGTGCCAGCAGCCTAGAATGGGGGGAGCTGTTTTTT
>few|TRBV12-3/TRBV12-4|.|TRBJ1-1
CASSSQEPSTEAFF
TGTGCCAGTTCCAGCCAAGAACCAAGTACTGAAGCTTTCTTT
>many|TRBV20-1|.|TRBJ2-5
CSALWQGSKTQYF
TGCAGTGCTTTATGGCAGGGATCGAAGACCCAGTACTTC
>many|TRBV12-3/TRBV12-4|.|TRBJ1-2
CASRGGYGYTF
TGTGCCAGCAGAGGAGGGTATGGCTACACCTTC
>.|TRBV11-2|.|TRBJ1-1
CASSQTGGGKTEAFF
TGTGCCAGCAGCCAGACTGGCGGCGGGAAGACTGAAGCTTTCTTT
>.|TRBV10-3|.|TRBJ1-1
CARIGDTEAFF
TGTGCTAGAATTGGGGACACTGAAGCTTTCTTT
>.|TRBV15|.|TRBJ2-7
CATSRGSLGEQYF
TGTGCCACCAGCAGAGGCAGTCTGGGTGAGCAGTACTTC
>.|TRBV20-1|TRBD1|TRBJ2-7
CSFRTGAPEQYF
TGCAGTTTCAGGACAGGGGCGCCCGAGCAGTACTTC
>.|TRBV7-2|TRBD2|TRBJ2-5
CASSPRGGSRKTQYF
TGTGCCAGCAGCCCTCGGGGAGGGAGTCGGAAGACCCAGTACTTC
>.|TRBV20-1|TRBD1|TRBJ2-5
CSAPPGQVGETQYF
TGCAGTGCACCCCCAGGACAGGTGGGCGAGACCCAGTACTTC
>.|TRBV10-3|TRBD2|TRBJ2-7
CAISAAGTSGISYEQYF
TGTGCCATCAGTGCTGCTGGGACTAGCGGAATCTCCTACGAGCAGTACTTC
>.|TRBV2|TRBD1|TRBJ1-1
CASSEGDRGAAEAFF
TGTGCCAGCAGTGAAGGGGACAGGGGTGCAGCTGAAGCTTTCTTT
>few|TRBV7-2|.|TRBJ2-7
CASSPGTNEQYF
TGTGCCAGCAGCCCTGGGACCAACGAGCAGTACTTC
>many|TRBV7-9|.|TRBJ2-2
CASSPRWGPTGELFF
TGTGCCAGCAGCCCGCGTTGGGGGCCCACCGGGGAGCTGTTTTTT
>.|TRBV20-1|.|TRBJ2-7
CSARLGAGEQYF
TGCAGTGCTAGACTAGGCGCAGGCGAGCAGTACTTC
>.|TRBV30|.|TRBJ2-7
CAWSPRLHEQYF
TGTGCCTGGAGTCCCCGACTACACGAGCAGTACTTC
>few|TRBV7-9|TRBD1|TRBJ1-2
CASSLEQGGQDGYTF
TGTGCCAGCAGCTTAGAGCAGGGGGGGCAGGATGGCTACACCTTC